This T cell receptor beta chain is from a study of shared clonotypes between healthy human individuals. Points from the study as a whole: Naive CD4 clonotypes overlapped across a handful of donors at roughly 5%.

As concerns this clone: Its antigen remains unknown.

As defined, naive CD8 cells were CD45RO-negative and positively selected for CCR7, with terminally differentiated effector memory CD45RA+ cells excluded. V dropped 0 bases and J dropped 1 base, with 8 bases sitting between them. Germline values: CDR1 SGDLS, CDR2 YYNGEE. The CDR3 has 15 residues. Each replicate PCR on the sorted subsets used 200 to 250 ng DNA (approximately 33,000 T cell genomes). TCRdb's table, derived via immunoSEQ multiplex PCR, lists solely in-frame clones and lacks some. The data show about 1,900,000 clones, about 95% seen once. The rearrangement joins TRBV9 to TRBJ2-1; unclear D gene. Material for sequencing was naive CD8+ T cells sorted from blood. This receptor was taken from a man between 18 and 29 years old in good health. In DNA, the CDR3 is TGTGCCAGCAGCGTAGAGGATTCGTCCTACAATGAGCAGTTCTTC. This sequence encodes CASSVEDSSYNEQFF.